A single sample gave rise to the 25 T cell receptor beta chains below, sequenced in a study of blood T cells in healthy people across ages. PCR was performed a second time for 7 to 11 cycles using a sample-barcoded 5' primer and a J-beta primer mix. TCRdb passed the 5' RACE reads through MiXCR, listing each CDR3 protein once. Of 1.5 million to 1.8 million distinct CDR3 sequences listed, 40% to 45% were seen once; the top ten hold about 4%. Material for sequencing was blood. The receptors originated from a woman aged 18-29 years in good health.

The chain combines TRBV29-1 with TRBJ1-5; D is unclear. The V gene's germline CDR1 is SQVTM and CDR2 ANQGSEA. This CDR3 contains 12 residues. This CDR3 reads CSFSGGGQPQHF. The CDR3 nucleotides are TGCAGTTTCAGCGGAGGTGGGCAGCCCCAGCATTTT.

CDR3 coding DNA: TGCGCCAGCAGCACCAACAGGGAACCGAACACTGAAGCTTTCTTT. Protein product: CASSTNREPNTEAFF. The J gene is TRBJ1-1, the V gene TRBV5-1; D is possibly TRBD1 (6 bases). Between the trimmed V and J ends, which lost 4 bases and 1 base, there was a span of 14 bases. The germline gives CDR1 SGHRS, CDR2 YFSETQ. This CDR3 spans 15 amino acids.

J is TRBJ2-1 and V is TRBV7-9, with 7 nucleotides matching TRBD2. The CDR3 extends over 19 amino acids. Germline CDR1 SEHNR, CDR2 FQNEAQ (reference sequence). J was trimmed by 5 bases and V by 5 bases; bases with no gene match: 21. CDR3 sequence reads: CASSTRDYRVQVPNNEQFF. DNA for the CDR3: TGTGCCAGCAGCACCCGGGACTACCGCGTCCAGGTCCCTAACAATGAGCAGTTCTTC.

This chain joins TRBV7-2 and TRBJ1-5, with D possibly being TRBD1 (5 bases). This CDR3 is built from 16 residues. Germline V gene data show CDR1 as SGHTA and CDR2 as FQGNSA. V was cut by 5 bases and J by 4 bases, with 18 bases left in between. The CDR3 spells CASSPEGGGWNQPQHF. In DNA form, the CDR3 reads TGTGCCAGCAGCCCCGAGGGTGGGGGGTGGAATCAGCCCCAGCATTTT.

The chain combines TRBV9 with TRBJ2-1, with a tentative D call TRBD1 (6 bases). The CDR3 has 16 residues. V lost 0 bases to trimming and J lost 1 base, with 11 bases between them. Germline V gene data show CDR1 as SGDLS and CDR2 as YYNGEE. CDR3 in amino acids: CASSVGGGVSYNEQFF. The CDR3 DNA is TGTGCCAGCAGCGTAGGAGGGGGAGTGTCCTACAATGAGCAGTTCTTC.

The V call is TRBV29-1, the J call TRBJ1-1; D is possibly TRBD1 (5 bases). This CDR3 contains 12 residues. Germline V gene data show CDR1 as SQVTM and CDR2 as ANQGSEA. Trimming left V 1 base short and J 7 bases short, with 10 bases between. The CDR3 is CSVEGGTSEAFF. The CDR3 DNA is TGCAGCGTTGAAGGGGGGACGAGTGAAGCTTTCTTT.

V usage is TRBV29-1 and J usage is TRBJ2-1; 11 bases fit TRBD2. CDR1 and CDR2 from the germline V gene are SQVTM and ANQGSEA. There are 16 residues in the CDR3. Trimming took 0 bases from V and 7 from J; bases not matched to a gene: 8. CDR3 sequence: CSVEDPTSGIVNEQFF. The DNA of the CDR3 is TGCAGCGTTGAAGACCCGACTAGCGGGATTGTAAATGAGCAGTTCTTC.

This clonotype was counted between two and nine times. In DNA form, the CDR3 reads TGTGCCAGCAGCTTAGGAGGGCGGGGGCATTACGAGCAGTACTTC. Translated, it gives CASSLGGRGHYEQYF. This chain links TRBV7-2 with TRBJ2-7; D perhaps matches TRBD2 (7 bases). The CDR3 has 15 amino acids. V was cut by 1 base and J by 4 bases, with 14 bases left in between. CDR1 and CDR2 from the germline V gene are SGHTA and FQGNSA.

This clonotype was counted a few times. This chain uses TRBV7-2 with TRBJ2-1; 8 positions match TRBD2. J was trimmed by 0 bases and V by 0 bases; bases with no gene match: 1. Looked up from germline, CDR1 is SGHTA and CDR2 is FQGNSA. This CDR3 is 16 amino acids long. CDR3 nucleotides: TGTGCCAGCAGCTTAGCTAGCGGGACCTCCTACAATGAGCAGTTCTTC. As protein: CASSLASGTSYNEQFF.

The chain couples TRBV10-3 to TRBJ2-7; D is possibly TRBD2 (5 bases). The length of the CDR3 is 18 residues. Trimming shortened V by 0 bases and J by 7 bases, and 25 bases separated the two germline ends. The V gene's germline CDR1 is ENHRY and CDR2 SYGVKD. The DNA for the CDR3 is TGTGCCATCAGTGAGTCGCCTACAGTGGCTAGCAGAGGCGATGAGCAGTACTTC. This encodes CAISESPTVASRGDEQYF.

The rearrangement uses TRBV4-2 and TRBJ2-3; D possibly matches TRBD1 or TRBD2 (5 bases each). CDR3 length equals 17 residues. V was clipped by 1 base and J by 0 bases, with 14 bases between them. Looked up from germline, CDR1 is LGHNA and CDR2 is YNFKEQ. CDR3 region: CASSQAPGRVSTDTQYF. The CDR3 coding sequence is TGTGCCAGCAGCCAAGCCCCGGGACGAGTAAGCACAGATACGCAGTATTTT.

J is TRBJ1-6 and V is TRBV27; the match to TRBD1 covers 8 bases. CDR3 size: 18 residues. CDR1 MNHEY and CDR2 SMNVEV come from the germline V gene (reference sequence). V lost 3 bases to trimming and J lost 4 bases; unmatched junction nucleotides: 11. DNA of the CDR3: TGTGCCAGCAGTTTTGTTGGTGCAGGGGGCCTTTATAATTCACCCCTCCACTTT. Protein product: CASSFVGAGGLYNSPLHF.

V and J are TRBV28 and TRBJ1-2, with a weak D call TRBD1 (5 bases). The length of the CDR3 is 13 residues. Germline V gene sequence: CDR1 MDHEN, CDR2 SYDVKM. V was shortened by 2 bases and J by 10 bases, with 14 bases between the two germline ends. CDR3 DNA: TGTGCCAGCAGTTTAATGGACACGGACACCTACACCTTC. As protein: CASSLMDTDTYTF.

J is TRBJ2-5 and V is TRBV27, with D possibly being TRBD1 or TRBD2 (5 bases each). V lost 3 bases and J lost 5, with 16 bases in between. This CDR3 comprises 15 residues. The germline CDR1 and CDR2 sequences are MNHEY and SMNVEV (reference sequence). The DNA for the CDR3 is TGTGCCAGCAGTTTTCGAGGGGAAGCCTTCGAGACCCAGTACTTC. Residues: CASSFRGEAFETQYF.

The V gene is TRBV7-2, the J gene TRBJ2-5, with 8 nucleotides matching TRBD1. The CDR3 loop spans 15 amino acids. The germline V gene encodes CDR1 SGHTA and CDR2 FQGNSA. The V segment lost 5 bases and the J segment 5 bases; nucleotides outside the gene matches: 10. The CDR3 protein is CASSPRGTGRETQYF. The DNA of the CDR3 is TGTGCCAGCAGCCCTCGGGGGACAGGACGGGAGACCCAGTACTTC.

This clonotype has a count of ten or more. The chain is built from TRBV4-3 and TRBJ2-6, with a tentative D call TRBD2 (5 bases). CDR3 length: 16 amino acids. CDR1 is LGHNA and CDR2 is YSLEER in the germline V gene. V lost 0 bases and J 1 base, leaving 7 bases between the germline ends. The CDR3 protein is CASSQDRGSGANVLTF. CDR3 DNA: TGCGCCAGCAGCCAAGATCGAGGGTCTGGGGCCAACGTCCTGACTTTC.

The chain joins TRBV6-5 to TRBJ2-5; TRBD1 is a possible D gene (5 bases). V shed 1 base and J shed 11 bases, with 17 bases lying between them. Germline assignment: CDR1 MNHEY and CDR2 SVGAGI. The CDR3 spans 14 residues. The CDR3 region has the DNA TGTGCCAGCAGTTACTGGGGCGGAGACAATGAGCAGTACTTC. This encodes CASSYWGGDNEQYF.

Turning to this clonotype: Sequence at one end of the junction differs from germline and may be a read error. This sequence joins TRBV29-1 and TRBJ2-5; TRBD1 matches at 10 bases. This CDR3 comprises 14 residues. CDR1 is SQVTM, CDR2 ANQGSEA, per germline. CDR3 in amino acids: CSVAGTGDQEAQYF. The DNA for the CDR3 is TGCAGCGTAGCCGGGACAGGGGACCAAGAGGCCCAGTACTTC.

The CDR3 nucleotides read TGCAGTGCTATCGCGGGATTTCCAGATACGCAGTATTTT. Translated, it gives CSAIAGFPDTQYF. The chain carries TRBV20-1 and TRBJ2-3, with D perhaps matching TRBD2 (6 bases). The CDR3 is 13 residues long. V gave up 4 bases and J gave up 4 bases, with 12 bases separating them. Per the germline V gene, CDR1 is DFQATT and CDR2 is SNEGSKA (reference sequence).

V and J are TRBV27 and TRBJ2-5; 9 nucleotides agree with TRBD2. TRBJ2-1 explains the end of the DNA better; the J call may be wrong. The CDR3 consists of 15 residues. Germline lookup yields CDR1 MNHEY and CDR2 SMNVEV (reference sequence). The CDR3, as DNA: TGTGCCAGCAGCTTAGCGGGAGTAGGACAAGAGACCCAGTTCTTC. Translation gives CASSLAGVGQETQFF.

The genes are TRBV12-3 or TRBV12-4 and TRBJ2-7; maybe TRBD2 (8 bases). The CDR3 is 14 amino acids. V gave up 6 bases and J gave up 5 bases, with 17 bases separating them. The CDR3 DNA sequence: TGTGCCAGCAGACAGGGGACTAGTATCGACGAGCAGTACTTC. Translating it yields CASRQGTSIDEQYF.

The chain has TRBV7-2 and TRBJ2-7; 8 bases are shared with TRBD2. Unmatched junction bases numbered 5, after V lost 1 base and J lost 6 bases. CDR3 length equals 14 residues. Germline V gives CDR1 SGHTA, CDR2 FQGNSA. CDR3 coding DNA: TGTGCCAGCAGCTTAGGGACTAGCAATCCCGAGCAGTACTTC. It specifies CASSLGTSNPEQYF.

The CDR3 here is CASIQGGEQFF. The CDR3 DNA sequence: TGTGCCAGTATCCAGGGTGGTGAGCAGTTCTTC. The chain recombines TRBV19 with TRBJ2-1; D perhaps matches TRBD1 (5 bases). This CDR3 is 11 amino acids long. In germline, CDR1 is LNHDA, CDR2 SQIVND (reference sequence). Trimming removed 7 bases from V and 9 bases from J, with 10 bases in between.

The chain has TRBV12-3 or TRBV12-4 and TRBJ1-6; 9 bases agree with TRBD1. There are 15 residues in the CDR3. J lost 6 bases, V lost 5 bases, and 5 bases had no gene match. CDR3 loop: CASSPRDRVNSPLHF. CDR3 nucleotides: TGTGCCAGCAGTCCGCGGGACAGGGTTAATTCACCCCTCCACTTT.

The chain couples TRBV6-5 to TRBJ2-3; D is unclear. The V gene's germline CDR1 is MNHEY and CDR2 SVGAGI. This CDR3 has 14 amino acids. V shed 5 bases and J shed 4 bases, with 13 bases lying between them. CDR3 protein: CASSPATWSDTQYF. The CDR3 bases are TGTGCCAGCAGTCCGGCGACTTGGTCAGATACGCAGTATTTT.